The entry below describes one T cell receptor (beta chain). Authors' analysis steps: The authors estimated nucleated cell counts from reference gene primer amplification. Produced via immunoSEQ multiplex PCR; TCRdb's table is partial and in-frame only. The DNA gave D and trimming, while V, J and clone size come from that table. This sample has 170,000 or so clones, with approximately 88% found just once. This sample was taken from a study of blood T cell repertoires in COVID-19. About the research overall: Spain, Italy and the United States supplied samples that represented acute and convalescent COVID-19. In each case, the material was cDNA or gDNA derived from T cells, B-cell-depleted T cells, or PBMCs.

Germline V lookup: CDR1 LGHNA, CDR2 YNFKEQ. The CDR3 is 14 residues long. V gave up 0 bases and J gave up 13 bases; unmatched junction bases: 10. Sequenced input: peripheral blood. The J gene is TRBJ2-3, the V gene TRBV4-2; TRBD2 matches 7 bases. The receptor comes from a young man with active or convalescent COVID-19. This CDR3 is CASSQDNTAGVKYF. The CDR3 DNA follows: TGTGCCAGCAGCCAAGATAACACGGCGGGAGTGAAGTATTTT.